These 5 T cell receptor beta chains were all obtained from the same sample, sequenced in a study of blood T cell repertoires in COVID-19. The table came from immunoSEQ multiplex PCR; TCRdb's copy has only in-frame clones and leaves some out. The repertoire holds about 120,000 clones, with about 90% as singletons. Sequencing was carried out using peripheral blood. All receptors come from a woman aged 55-69 years with COVID-19, enrolled during active disease.

This clone showed up just a few times. The chain is built from TRBV2 and TRBJ2-1, with 8 positions matching TRBD2. The CDR3 contains 16 residues. V shed 6 bases and J 10 bases; nucleotides not matched to a gene: 17. The germline V gene has CDR1 SNHLY and CDR2 FYNNEI. Written as DNA, the CDR3 is TGTGCCAGCAGCTCCCAAATGGGACGGGGGGGAGGAGAGCAGTTCTTC. Translation gives CASSSQMGRGGGEQFF.

V is TRBV7-2 and J is TRBJ2-5, with D possibly being TRBD1 (6 bases). Germline assignment: CDR1 SGHTA and CDR2 FQGNSA. The CDR3 length is 13 residues. V lost 6 bases, J lost 3 bases, and 11 bases lay in between. The CDR3 sequence is CASSWGQKETQYF. In DNA form, the CDR3 reads TGTGCCAGCAGTTGGGGGCAGAAAGAGACCCAGTACTTC.

The chain has TRBV5-4 and TRBJ2-3, with 8 bases that match TRBD2. CDR3 length: 14 amino acids. Germline CDR1 is SGHNT and CDR2 is YYREEE (reference sequence). V lost 0 bases to trimming and J lost 4 bases; unmatched junction nucleotides: 1. CDR3 DNA sequence: TGTGCCAGCAGCTTGGGACTAGCGCCAGATACGCAGTATTTT. Amino acids: CASSLGLAPDTQYF.

The gene calls are TRBV5-4 and TRBJ1-2; maybe TRBD1 (6 bases). Trimming took 5 bases from V and 4 from J, leaving 12 bases between them. The CDR3 length is 13 residues. Germline assignment: CDR1 SGHNT and CDR2 YYREEE (reference sequence). The CDR3 coding sequence is TGTGCCAGCAGTCGGACAGAGAGCTATGGCTACACCTTC. Its protein is CASSRTESYGYTF.

The rearrangement joins TRBV25-1 to TRBJ2-5; TRBD1 might be the D (6 bases). CDR3 length: 14 residues. Germline CDR1 and CDR2: MGHDK and SYGVNS. Trimming took 5 bases from V and 4 from J, leaving 14 bases between them. Here the CDR3 reads CASSSGVGGETQYF. As DNA, the CDR3 is TGTGCCAGCAGTTCAGGGGTTGGGGGAGAGACCCAGTACTTC.